A single sample gave rise to the 20 T cell receptor beta chains below, sequenced in a study of lymphopenia after photon versus proton radiotherapy. Some clones are missing from TCRdb's copy, which holds only in-frame ones; the method was immunoSEQ multiplex PCR. The top ten clones hold 6.6% of a sample with fewer than 35,000 clones, roughly 89% of them seen once. Here the sequenced sample was peripheral blood, taken from a patient treated with proton-based radiotherapy. All receptors come from a woman between 65 and 79 years old with pancreatic cancer. Some clones in this sample may be carry-over from other donors' samples.

The chain uses TRBV7-2 and TRBJ2-1, with unresolved D. The V gene lost 5 bases and the J gene lost 10 bases, with 18 bases spanning the gap. The length of the CDR3 is 14 residues. Germline values: CDR1 SGHTA, CDR2 FQGNSA. CDR3 bases: TGTGCCAGCAGCCCTCAAATATCACACGAGGAGCAGTTCTTC. This gives the protein CASSPQISHEEQFF.

This clone was seen only once. The V and J genes are TRBV5-1 and TRBJ1-1; 7 bases align to TRBD1. The germline CDR1 and CDR2 sequences are SGHRS and YFSETQ. This CDR3 contains 15 residues. V gave up 4 bases and J gave up 4 bases; unmatched junction bases: 10. The CDR3 loop reads CASSRAGGMGTEAFF. CDR3 coding DNA: TGCGCCAGCAGCCGCGCAGGGGGGATGGGCACTGAAGCTTTCTTT.

The rearrangement links TRBV10-3 to TRBJ2-6; TRBD2 matches at 7 bases. The junction had 9 bases not matched to a gene; V was cut back by 0 bases and J by 4 bases. The CDR3 is made up of 18 amino acids. In germline, CDR1 is ENHRY, CDR2 SYGVKD. CDR3 in amino acids: CAISESRQGGSGANVLTF. The DNA of the CDR3 is TGTGCCATCAGTGAGTCCAGGCAGGGAGGGTCCGGGGCCAACGTCCTGACTTTC.

The V call is TRBV5-5, the J call TRBJ2-6; D unresolved. V lost 3 bases, J lost 4 bases, and 11 bases lay in between. This CDR3 contains 15 residues. Germline V lookup: CDR1 SGHKS, CDR2 YYEKEE (reference sequence). CDR3 sequence reads: CASSSQYSGANVLTF. In DNA, the CDR3 is TGTGCCAGCAGCTCTCAATATTCGGGGGCCAACGTCCTGACTTTC.

V is TRBV7-8 and J is TRBJ2-7; 9 bases match TRBD1. The V segment lost 4 bases and the J segment 7 bases; nucleotides outside the gene matches: 5. The length of the CDR3 is 13 residues. Per the germline V gene, CDR1 is SGHVS and CDR2 is FQNEAQ. The CDR3 sequence is CASSSQGAREQYF. DNA for the CDR3: TGTGCCAGCAGCTCACAGGGGGCGCGGGAGCAGTACTTC.

The chain recombines TRBV15 with TRBJ2-1; 11 positions agree with TRBD2. Losses at the gene ends were 0 bases for V and 11 bases for J; bases not matched to a gene: 9. In germline, CDR1 is LNHNV, CDR2 YYDKDF (reference sequence). The CDR3 covers 16 residues. The CDR3 DNA reads TGTGCCACCAGCAGAGAGAGGTTAGCGGGAGGGGGTAAGCAGTTCTTC. It yields the protein CATSRERLAGGGKQFF.

This chain connects TRBV30 to TRBJ1-6; no definite D call. V gave up 5 bases and J gave up 5 bases, with 10 bases separating them. Germline V gene sequence: CDR1 GTSNPN, CDR2 SVGIG (reference sequence). The CDR3 loop spans 13 amino acids. The CDR3 sequence: CAWANGDNSPLHF. The DNA of the CDR3 is TGTGCCTGGGCCAACGGGGATAATTCACCCCTCCACTTT. The whole variable domain, remainder taken from reference TRBV30 and TRBJ1-6, is SQTIHQWPATLVQPVGSPLSLECTVEGTSNPNLYWYRQAAGRGLQLLFYSVGIGQISSEVPQNLSASRPQDRQFILSSKKLLLSDSGFYLCAWANGDNSPLHFGNGTRLTVT.

The rearrangement joins TRBV10-3 to TRBJ2-1; the D gene is possibly TRBD1 (5 bases). Germline lookup yields CDR1 ENHRY and CDR2 SYGVKD. The CDR3 spans 15 residues. V lost 5 bases to trimming and J lost 1 base, with 12 bases between them. This CDR3 is CAISSGMGSYNEQFF. As DNA, the CDR3 is TGTGCCATCAGTTCAGGGATGGGTTCCTACAATGAGCAGTTCTTC.

The chain is built from TRBV14 and TRBJ2-7, with TRBD1 matching 9 bases. Germline V CDR1 and CDR2: SGHDN, FVKESK. The trim removed 3 bases at V and 4 bases at J, leaving 13 bases unmatched. The CDR3 runs 17 residues. The CDR3 is CASSHPTKAQGAYEQYF. For the CDR3, the DNA is TGTGCCAGCAGCCACCCCACCAAGGCACAGGGGGCGTACGAGCAGTACTTC.

The chain combines TRBV15 with TRBJ1-4; 9 bases agree with TRBD1. Germline values: CDR1 LNHNV, CDR2 YYDKDF (reference sequence). V gave up 4 bases and J gave up 8 bases; unmatched junction bases: 5. The CDR3 runs to 14 residues. The CDR3 bases are TGTGCCACCAGCACCGGGACAGGGAGCGAAAAACTGTTTTTT. Protein sequence: CATSTGTGSEKLFF.

The chain employs TRBV27 and TRBJ2-7; perhaps TRBD1 as D (6 bases). The J call is uncertain, as TRBJ2-1 better fits the DNA end. Germline V gives CDR1 MNHEY, CDR2 SMNVEV (reference sequence). This CDR3 has 12 amino acids. This CDR3 reads CATTGSYNEQFF. CDR3 DNA: TGTGCCACTACAGGGAGTTACAATGAGCAGTTCTTC.

This chain links TRBV30 with TRBJ1-6; D perhaps matches TRBD1 (5 bases). The ends were cut back, 0 bases at V and 10 bases at J, with 10 bases in the middle. The CDR3 is 13 residues long. Germline loops: CDR1 GTSNPN, CDR2 SVGIG (reference sequence). In DNA form, the CDR3 reads TGTGCCTGGAGTGTAGGGGTTGACTCACCCCTCCACTTT. This codes for CAWSVGVDSPLHF.

As concerns this clone: A read error may account for a junction end that differs from germline. This specimen includes other DNA sequences encoding the same CDR3. The chain employs TRBV4-3 and TRBJ1-1; tentative D call: TRBD1 (6 bases). The CDR3 length is 13 residues. The germline CDR1 and CDR2 sequences are LGHNA and YSLEER. The CDR3 is CASSQYRAAEAFF. The CDR3, as DNA: TGCGCCAGCAGCCAATACAGGGCCGCTGAAGCCTTCTTT.

This chain uses TRBV10-3 with TRBJ1-1; D unclear. Trimming pared 0 bases from V and 0 bases from J, leaving 14 bases between. Germline lookup yields CDR1 ENHRY and CDR2 SYGVKD. The CDR3 loop spans 17 amino acids. The CDR3 protein is CAISESTTTAMNTEAFF. In DNA form, the CDR3 reads TGTGCCATCAGTGAGTCGACCACTACAGCCATGAACACTGAAGCTTTCTTT.

CDR3 coding DNA: TGTGCCAGCAGCTCCAGGGATTCCTACAATGAGCAGTTCTTC. This codes for CASSSRDSYNEQFF. The V and J genes are TRBV7-9 and TRBJ2-1, with D possibly matching TRBD1 (5 bases). The ends were cut back, 4 bases at V and 1 base at J, with 8 bases in the middle. The CDR3 is made up of 14 amino acids. CDR1 and CDR2 (germline): SEHNR, FQNEAQ (reference sequence).

The rearrangement links TRBV9 to TRBJ2-3, with D maybe TRBD2 (5 bases). The CDR3 is made up of 15 amino acids. The V and J ends lost 4 bases and 5 bases respectively, with 17 bases between them. Germline-derived CDR1 and CDR2 are SGDLS and YYNGEE. This chain's CDR3 is CASSPEVATGDTQYF. CDR3 in DNA: TGTGCCAGCAGCCCGGAGGTGGCCACGGGAGATACGCAGTATTTT.

The gene calls are TRBV15 and TRBJ2-1; 10 nucleotides agree with TRBD2. The length of the CDR3 is 16 residues. Germline V lookup: CDR1 LNHNV, CDR2 YYDKDF (reference sequence). After removal of 1 base from V and 4 bases from J, the junction contained 4 bases not matched to a gene. CDR3 loop: CATSRGGTSAYNEQFF. CDR3 bases: TGTGCCACCAGCAGAGGTGGGACTAGCGCATACAATGAGCAGTTCTTC.

This rearrangement joins TRBV6-1 to TRBJ2-3, with 9 bases fitting TRBD2. The CDR3 is 16 residues long. The V segment lost 2 bases and the J segment 3 bases; nucleotides outside the gene matches: 6. Germline lookup yields CDR1 MNHNS and CDR2 SASEGT. The CDR3 DNA sequence: TGTGCCAGCAGTGAAAACGGCGGGAGGGCAACAGATACGCAGTATTTT. It yields the protein CASSENGGRATDTQYF.

The rearrangement links TRBV4-1 to TRBJ2-1; 7 nucleotides align to TRBD2. The V segment lost 0 bases and the J segment 4 bases; nucleotides outside the gene matches: 9. The CDR3 runs 17 residues. Germline loops: CDR1 MGHRA, CDR2 YSYEKL. Written as DNA, the CDR3 is TGCGCCAGCAGCCAAGATCCTGGGGGGGTTTTATACAATGAGCAGTTCTTC. Encoded protein: CASSQDPGGVLYNEQFF.

The V call is TRBV29-1, the J call TRBJ2-5, with TRBD1 as a possible D gene (5 bases). Germline lookup yields CDR1 SQVTM and CDR2 ANQGSEA. Trimming took off 7 bases at V and 5 bases at J, with 17 bases between the two ends. The CDR3 is 13 residues long. This CDR3 reads CSAQRQGPETQYF. CDR3 DNA sequence: TGCAGCGCCCAAAGGCAGGGCCCTGAGACCCAGTACTTC. Variable domain in full (rest from reference TRBV29-1 and TRBJ2-5): SAVISQKPSRDICQRGTSLTIQCQVDSQVTMMFWYRQQPGQSLTLIATANQGSEATYESGFVIDKFPISRPNLTFSTLTVSNMSPEDSSIYLCSAQRQGPETQYFGPGTRLLVL.